The 23 T cell receptor beta chains below all came from one sample that was sequenced in a study of T cell responses to AZD1222 COVID-19 vaccine. Here immunoSEQ multiplex PCR was the method, and the copy in TCRdb shows in-frame clones only, minus some. The sample carries about 110,000 clones, 80% to 95% recorded once. The sequencing used peripheral blood, collected on day 0 of AZD1222 vaccination. Receptor source: an adult in good health.

This clone was detected once. V and J are TRBV29-1 and TRBJ2-5; D call uncertain. The CDR3 is 12 residues long. V lost 1 base, J lost 6 bases, and 9 bases lay in between. CDR1 SQVTM and CDR2 ANQGSEA come from the germline V gene. CDR3 amino acids: CSVEVSFKTQYF. The CDR3 DNA follows: TGCAGCGTTGAAGTCTCATTCAAGACCCAGTACTTC.

Turning to this clone: An end of the junction differs from the germline gene, which may be a read error. The chain has TRBV5-4 and TRBJ2-2, with 8 positions matching TRBD1. The CDR3 runs to 16 residues. In germline, CDR1 is SGHNT, CDR2 YYREEE (reference sequence). The CDR3 loop reads CASSLDPGQVTAELFF. CDR3 coding DNA: TGTGCCAGCAGCTTGGACCCGGGACAGGTAACCGCGGAGCTGTTTTTT.

CDR3 DNA: TGTGCCAGCAGCCCAAGTGAGGGCAGGGGCTCCTACAATGAGCAGTTCTTC. Its translation: CASSPSEGRGSYNEQFF. This chain connects TRBV7-7 to TRBJ2-1, with D possibly matching TRBD1 (6 bases). V shed 5 bases and J shed 0 bases, with 17 bases lying between them. This CDR3 contains 17 residues. Per the germline V gene, CDR1 is SSHAT and CDR2 is FNYEAQ (reference sequence).

This rearrangement joins TRBV3-1 (or the pseudogene TRBV3-2) to TRBJ1-1; no reliable D call. Deletions cut 0 bases from V and 0 bases from J, with 11 bases between. CDR1 and CDR2 from the germline V gene are LGHDT and YNNKEL (reference sequence). CDR3 length: 16 amino acids. CDR3 loop: CASSQDYGRMNTEAFF. CDR3 in DNA: TGTGCCAGCAGCCAAGATTACGGCCGAATGAACACTGAAGCTTTCTTT.

V and J are TRBV4-1 and TRBJ1-4, with D tentatively TRBD1 (5 bases). CDR1 MGHRA and CDR2 YSYEKL come from the germline V gene. Between the trimmed V and J ends, which lost 4 bases and 3 bases, there was a span of 15 bases. The CDR3 has 16 residues. Written as DNA, the CDR3 is TGCGCCAGCAGCCCAGTAGGGACCGGGGCTAATGAAAAACTGTTTTTT. Translation: CASSPVGTGANEKLFF.

J is TRBJ1-6 and V is TRBV28; 7 bases are a match to TRBD1. CDR3 length equals 15 residues. Germline V gene data show CDR1 as MDHEN and CDR2 as SYDVKM. Trimming cost V 5 bases and J 9 bases; bases outside gene matches: 10. The CDR3 bases are TGTGCCAGCAGTGAATACAGGGGAGGCAGTTCACCCCTCCACTTT. Protein sequence: CASSEYRGGSSPLHF.

The chain links TRBV13 to TRBJ1-1, with D possibly being TRBD1 (5 bases). CDR1 is PRHDT, CDR2 FYEKMQ, per germline (reference sequence). The CDR3 sequence is 12 residues long. V was trimmed by 4 bases and J by 4 bases, leaving 7 bases between them. DNA for the CDR3: TGTGCCAGCAGCTCCGGGGGCACTGAAGCTTTCTTT. Translation gives CASSSGGTEAFF.

In its sample, this clone was seen once. The chain is built from TRBV2 and TRBJ1-5; TRBD1 matches 8 bases. The J segment lost 0 bases and the V segment lost 4 bases, leaving 5 bases of the junction unmatched. The CDR3 is made up of 16 amino acids. Looked up from germline, CDR1 is SNHLY and CDR2 is FYNNEI. Here the CDR3 DNA reads TGTGCCAGCAGTGGGGGACAGGATTATAGCAATCAGCCCCAGCATTTT. It translates to CASSGGQDYSNQPQHF.

The chain carries TRBV19 and TRBJ2-3; D may match TRBD1 or TRBD2 (6 bases each). The V and J ends lost 8 bases and 1 base respectively, with 10 bases between them. This CDR3 contains 13 residues. Germline loops: CDR1 LNHDA, CDR2 SQIVND (reference sequence). CDR3 DNA sequence: TGTGCCAGTTCGGGGGCACGCACAGATACGCAGTATTTT. This translates into CASSGARTDTQYF.

This clone was seen once. The chain recombines TRBV5-1 with TRBJ2-1; either TRBD1 or TRBD2 may fit D (5 bases each). The CDR3 consists of 14 residues. The V gene's germline CDR1 is SGHRS and CDR2 YFSETQ. V dropped 3 bases and J dropped 2 bases, with 9 bases sitting between them. CDR3 DNA sequence: TGCGCCAGCAGCTGGGACCGGCCCTACAATGAGCAGTTCTTC. Translating it yields CASSWDRPYNEQFF.

This clone was found once. The CDR3 here is CASSEDAPSKSPLHF. CDR3 in DNA: TGTGCCAGCAGTGAAGATGCTCCGAGTAAGTCACCCCTCCACTTT. The V gene is TRBV6-1, the J gene TRBJ1-6, with D uncertain. The CDR3 spans 15 residues. Germline CDR1 MNHNS, CDR2 SASEGT. V gave up 1 base and J gave up 10 bases, with 14 bases separating them.

The rearrangement links TRBV5-1 to TRBJ1-6; TRBD1 might be the D (5 bases). Germline loops: CDR1 SGHRS, CDR2 YFSETQ. This CDR3 contains 13 residues. Deletions cut 1 base from V and 9 bases from J, with 8 bases between. CDR3 loop: CASSLQGRSPLHF. The CDR3 DNA sequence: TGCGCCAGCAGCTTGCAGGGACGTTCACCCCTCCACTTT. The complete variable domain, with remaining parts taken from reference TRBV5-1 and TRBJ1-6, reads KAGVTQTPRYLIKTRGQQVTLSCSPISGHRSVSWYQQTPGQGLQFLFEYFSETQRNKGNFPGRFSGRQFSNSRSEMNVSTLELGDSALYLCASSLQGRSPLHFGNGTRLTVT.

This chain links TRBV30 with TRBJ1-5; a weak D match, TRBD1 (6 bases). Germline V lookup: CDR1 GTSNPN, CDR2 SVGIG (reference sequence). The CDR3 loop spans 14 amino acids. Trimming removed 0 bases at V and 10 bases at J, with 16 bases between. Here the CDR3 DNA reads TGTGCCTGGAGTGTACGATCAGGGGCAGGACCCCAGCATTTT. It codes for CAWSVRSGAGPQHF.

The genes are TRBV19 and TRBJ1-2, with D possibly being TRBD1 (6 bases). From germline, CDR1 is LNHDA and CDR2 SQIVND (reference sequence). CDR3 length equals 12 residues. V lost 2 bases and J lost 8, with 9 bases in between. The CDR3 spells CASSIPGVGYTF. In nucleotides, the CDR3 is TGTGCCAGTAGTATACCAGGGGTGGGCTACACCTTC.

This clone was detected a few times. The chain carries TRBV9 and TRBJ1-1; 9 bases are a match to TRBD1. The V gene end was trimmed by 3 bases and the J gene end by 7 bases; junction bases not matched to a gene: 10. Looked up from germline, CDR1 is SGDLS and CDR2 is YYNGEE. This CDR3 has 15 amino acids. The CDR3 DNA is TGTGCCAGCAGCGCCGGGACAGGGTACGAGGGTGAAGCTTTCTTT. Protein: CASSAGTGYEGEAFF.

This clone was observed a single time. CDR3 region: CASSPHQETQYF. As DNA, the CDR3 is TGTGCCAGCAGCCCACACCAAGAGACCCAGTACTTC. The rearrangement joins TRBV13 to TRBJ2-5; D is uncertain. The ends were cut back, 5 bases at V and 0 bases at J, with 4 bases in the middle. The CDR3 spans 12 residues. Germline V gives CDR1 PRHDT, CDR2 FYEKMQ (reference sequence). The full variable domain, rest sourced from reference TRBV13 and TRBJ2-5, is AAGVIQSPRHLIKEKRETATLKCYPIPRHDTVYWYQQGPGQDPQFLISFYEKMQSDKGSIPDRFSAQQFSDYHSELNMSSLELGDSALYFCASSPHQETQYFGPGTRLLVL.

V gene TRBV3-1 (or the pseudogene TRBV3-2) combines with J gene TRBJ2-3, with 7 bases fitting TRBD2. Trimming cost V 0 bases and J 3 bases; bases outside gene matches: 6. The CDR3 has 16 residues. Germline V gives CDR1 LGHDT, CDR2 YNNKEL (reference sequence). CDR3: CASSQDFSGGTDTQYF. CDR3 nucleotide sequence: TGTGCCAGCAGCCAAGACTTTTCCGGGGGGACAGATACGCAGTATTTT.

This chain connects TRBV4-1 to TRBJ2-1; D might be TRBD2 (5 bases). Between the trimmed V and J ends, which lost 0 bases and 8 bases, there was a span of 14 bases. CDR1 is MGHRA and CDR2 is YSYEKL in the germline V gene. CDR3 length: 15 residues. The CDR3 reads CASSQDNAEVDEQFF. CDR3 sequence (DNA): TGCGCCAGCAGCCAAGATAATGCGGAGGTCGATGAGCAGTTCTTC.

V and J are TRBV7-2 and TRBJ1-4, with 9 nucleotides matching TRBD1. This CDR3 contains 15 residues. V gave up 7 bases and J gave up 5 bases; unmatched junction bases: 8. Per germline, CDR1 SGHTA and CDR2 FQGNSA. Here the CDR3 reads CASKHSGTGNEKLFF. The CDR3, as DNA: TGTGCCAGCAAACACTCGGGGACAGGGAATGAAAAACTGTTTTTT.

On this clone itself: Other DNA sequences from this sample encode an identical CDR3 as well. The rearrangement uses TRBV10-1 and TRBJ2-7; D may be TRBD1 or TRBD2 (5 bases each). The length of the CDR3 is 13 residues. CDR1 WNHNN and CDR2 SYGVQD come from the germline V gene (reference sequence). The V end was cut by 6 bases, the J end by 2 bases, with 11 bases between. The CDR3 sequence is CASSPGPAYEQYF. The CDR3 DNA reads TGCGCCAGCAGCCCGGGACCCGCCTACGAGCAGTACTTC.

The rearrangement uses TRBV3-1 (or the pseudogene TRBV3-2) and TRBJ2-1; TRBD2 matches at 8 bases. Trimming cost V 4 bases and J 6 bases; bases outside gene matches: 5. CDR3 size: 14 residues. CDR1 is LGHDT, CDR2 YNNKEL, per germline (reference sequence). The CDR3 loop is CASSLSGLVNEQFF. Here the CDR3 DNA reads TGTGCCAGCAGCCTTTCGGGACTAGTCAATGAGCAGTTCTTC.

The chain employs TRBV7-9 and TRBJ1-4, with 8 bases identical to TRBD1. V shed 6 bases and J 5 bases; nucleotides not matched to a gene: 5. Germline loops: CDR1 SEHNR, CDR2 FQNEAQ (reference sequence). This CDR3 contains 14 residues. In nucleotides, the CDR3 is TGTGCCAGCAGTTCCTGGACAGGGAATGAAAAACTGTTTTTT. The encoded protein is CASSSWTGNEKLFF.

The gene calls are TRBV7-8 and TRBJ1-3, with D unresolved. V dropped 1 base and J dropped 0 bases, with 10 bases sitting between them. Germline V lookup: CDR1 SGHVS, CDR2 FQNEAQ. The CDR3 sequence is 16 residues long. The CDR3 DNA follows: TGTGCCAGCAGCTTAGGAGACACTCGCTCTGGAAACACCATATATTTT. Amino acid sequence: CASSLGDTRSGNTIYF.